This T cell receptor beta chain was profiled in a study of OX40 agonist ivuxolimab in advanced cancers. Generated by immunoSEQ multiplex PCR, the TCRdb table keeps only in-frame clones and is missing some. The sample lists under 55,000 clones; roughly 82% were seen once. Germline lookup yields CDR1 SQVTM and CDR2 ANQGSEA. The V gene lost 0 bases and the J gene lost 7 bases, with 18 bases spanning the gap. The CDR3 spans 16 residues. Sequenced material: CD4+ or CD8+ T cells sorted from blood, taken in a trial of the OX40 agonist ivuxolimab. The TCR sequence derives from an adult with an advanced solid tumor such as melanoma, head and neck, liver or kidney cancer. The chain has TRBV29-1 and TRBJ2-2, with D perhaps being TRBD1 or TRBD2 (6 bases each). Here the CDR3 reads CSVEDPLGGQDGELFF. The CDR3 DNA sequence: TGCAGCGTTGAAGATCCGTTAGGGGGGCAGGACGGGGAGCTGTTTTTT.